Described below is a single T cell receptor (beta chain) sequence and its context. Its antigen is unidentified. The sample originates from a study of regulatory dendritic cells for organ transplantation. Broader study findings: Memory T cells were less diverse than naive, with memory CD8+ most oligoclonal.

Memory T cells were CD45RO+, naive were CD45RA+, sorted by FACS. TCRdb's table, derived via immunoSEQ multiplex PCR, lists solely in-frame clones and lacks some. This sample has 20,000 to 25,000 clones; roughly 69% occur once, and the top ten carry about 0.96%. Sequencing was done on a sample of memory CD4+ T cells from blood. The subset denotes: CD45RO+ memory T cells. The sequence came from a human donor in good health.

CDR3 nucleotide sequence: TGTGCCAGCAGTGATTTCGGGTCCCCCCCGTTCTTC. It yields the protein CASSDFGSPPFF. This chain links TRBV6-4 with TRBJ2-1; D gene ambiguous. The CDR3 length is 12 residues. V was cut by 3 bases and J by 15 bases, with 15 bases left in between. The germline V gene encodes CDR1 MRHNA and CDR2 SNTAGT.